This paragraph covers one T cell receptor (beta chain) sequence. This clonotype has just one count. The antigen it recognizes is unknown. This sequence may be a read error, since a much larger clone differs from it by one base. The entry originates in a study of response to subunit inactivated influenza vaccine (dated by TCRdb to between 2017 and 2018). For the wider study: To follow how T cells responded to a trivalent subunit inactivated influenza vaccine, the researchers relied on deep quantitative profiling of the T cell receptor repertoire.

The paper's findings and limits, for the study overall: The authors proposed that each seasonal influenza vaccination may bring in only a limited number of new T cells.

The receptor library was made with RT-PCR. Sequencing relied on an Illumina HiSeq 2500. The raw public reads went through TCRdb reprocessing: fastp at Q25, MiXCR clone calling, in-frame beta chains kept. Under each unique CDR3 protein, matching rows form one entry showing the most common genes and DNA. Across this sample there are approximately 680,000 distinct CDR3 sequences, with approximately 14% seen only once. The top ten constitute around a tenth of the sample. This clonotype was obtained from a man in his fifties who received an inactivated influenza vaccine. Donor details come from another sample of the same person, matched by shared clones. The source was PBMCs from blood, collected roughly 13 days after vaccination.

CDR3 sequence: CASIIRRPELNTGELSF. The DNA sequence is TGTGCCAGCATCATTAGGAGACCAGAATTGAACACCGGGGAGCTGTCTTTT. The chain links TRBV5-6 with TRBJ2-2; tentative D gene TRBD2, with 5 bases matching. Reading from cysteine to phenylalanine, the CDR3 counts 17 amino acids. Kept here is only the CDR3 DNA, which spans 51 bases and is read in frame from base 1. The CDR1 and CDR2 encoded by the germline V gene are SGHDT and YYEEEE.